One TCR beta chain is described in this entry. Its antigen is unidentified. The data originate from a study of cytomegalovirus exposure and HLA in healthy donors. The PCR contained 60 Vbeta and 13 Jbeta primers. TCRdb keeps only in-frame clones here, not all; method: immunoSEQ multiplex PCR. The sample comprises about 170,000 clones, almost 80% of which are singletons, and about 1% rests with the top ten. The CDR3 has 12 amino acids. The germline V and J ends were trimmed by 2 bases and 8 bases, with 9 bases remaining between them. The V gene's germline CDR1 is SGHVS and CDR2 FQNEAQ. Overall study results and limits: Cytomegalovirus association was listed for about 180 TCR beta chains. The presence/absence work took it that sequencing depth was about the same across donors. CMV serostatus alone was available as immune exposure information. Reports indicated that the classifier achieved high specificity and sensitivity in diagnosing cytomegalovirus status.

Sequencing used PBMCs. The V and J genes are TRBV7-8 and TRBJ1-2; D might be TRBD1 (5 bases). This TCR came from a woman aged 45 to 65 in good health and CMV-seropositive. DNA of the CDR3: TGTGCCAGCAGCTTACCTAGGGGAGGCTACACCTTC. Its translation: CASSLPRGGYTF. The full variable domain, completed using reference TRBV7-8 and TRBJ1-2, is GAGVSQSPRYKVAKRGQDVALRCDPISGHVSLFWYQQALGQGPEFLTYFQNEAQLDKSGLPSDRFFAERPEGSVSTLKIQRTQQEDSAVYLCASSLPRGGYTFGSGTRLTVV.